The present T cell receptor beta chain was sequenced within a study of blood T cell repertoires in COVID-19. About the study: Researchers got acute and convalescent COVID-19 samples from the United States, Italy and Spain.

The table lists this clone with a count of one. Under the authors' procedure: Reference gene primer amplification yielded estimated nucleated cell counts. Repertoires were generated with immunoSEQ multiplex PCR, while TCRdb's copy carries only in-frame clones and drops some. V and J calls and clone size are as listed in that table; D and trimming were resolved from the DNA. The sample has 120,000 or so clones; 70% to 90% are singletons. The CDR3 is 13 residues long. From germline, CDR1 is KGHSH and CDR2 LQKENI. The V segment lost 3 bases and the J segment 10 bases; nucleotides outside the gene matches: 6.

The sample was peripheral blood. The receptor's source is a man aged 40-49 years with acute or convalescent COVID-19. V gene TRBV18 combines with J gene TRBJ2-1, with TRBD1 matching over 7 bases. CDR3 in DNA: TGTGCCAGCTCACCGACAGGGATTGGGGAGCAGTTCTTC. This translates into CASSPTGIGEQFF.